This is a list of T cell receptor beta chains from one sample in a study of T cells in Graves' hyperthyroidism and ophthalmopathy. One entry per CDR3 protein results from TCRdb running MiXCR on the multiplex PCR reads. This table holds roughly 520,000 distinct CDR3 sequences, roughly a quarter found once. Sequenced input: blood. These receptors all stem from a woman aged 30 to 39 with Graves' ophthalmopathy. Both conserved end residues are part of each CDR3. The order of the fields is J gene, V gene, clone size, CDR3 length, D gene, CDR3 DNA, CDR3 protein. A D gene is named only where the DNA matches it firmly. Clone size is given for some rows only: seen once, a few or many times, or a class if the clone is expanded.

J: TRBJ2-7; V: TRBV7-8; size: many; length: 15; D: .; DNA: TGTGCCAGCAGCTTAAGGGTTACGGGGACCTACGAGCAGTACTTC; CDR3: CASSLRVTGTYEQYF
J: TRBJ1-2; V: TRBV28; size: .; length: 17; D: TRBD1; DNA: TGTGCCAGCAGACCGGGTGGAGGGGGCGGCCAGAACTATGGCTACACCTTC; CDR3: CASRPGGGGGQNYGYTF
J: TRBJ1-5; V: TRBV5-1; size: .; length: 15; D: .; DNA: TGCGCCAGCAGCTTGGAGGGGGTCGACAATCAGCCCCAGCATTTT; CDR3: CASSLEGVDNQPQHF
J: TRBJ1-1; V: TRBV6-2/TRBV6-3; size: .; length: 12; D: .; DNA: TGTGCCAGCAGTTACGCCTCGGGCCGGGCTTTCTTT; CDR3: CASSYASGRAFF
J: TRBJ1-3; V: TRBV4-3; size: many; length: 15; D: .; DNA: TGCGCCAGCAGCCCCCGGGACAACTCTGGAAACACCATATATTTT; CDR3: CASSPRDNSGNTIYF
J: TRBJ1-5; V: TRBV6-1; size: .; length: 15; D: .; DNA: TGTGCCAGCAGTGCCCCAGGGGATTGGAATCAGCCCCAGCATTTT; CDR3: CASSAPGDWNQPQHF
J: TRBJ1-1; V: TRBV11-2; size: many; length: 16; D: TRBD1; DNA: TGTGCCAGCAGCCCTCAGACAGGGATCATGAACACTGAAGCTTTCTTT; CDR3: CASSPQTGIMNTEAFF
J: TRBJ1-5; V: TRBV6-1; size: few; length: 14; D: .; DNA: TGTGCCAGCAGTGAGGTGGTCAGGGGCCAGCCCCAGCATTTT; CDR3: CASSEVVRGQPQHF
J: TRBJ2-2; V: TRBV27; size: many; length: 13; D: .; DNA: TGTGCCAGCCGTGCCCCCGATCCCGGGGAGCTGTTTTTT; CDR3: CASRAPDPGELFF
J: TRBJ2-7; V: TRBV6-1; size: once; length: 15; D: TRBD2; DNA: TGTGCCAGCAGGGCCGCACCGGGAGGGGGCTACGAGCAGTACTTC; CDR3: CASRAAPGGGYEQYF
J: TRBJ1-2; V: TRBV20-1; size: .; length: 12; D: .; DNA: TGCAGTGCTAGAACCGACACCTATGGCTACACCTTC; CDR3: CSARTDTYGYTF
J: TRBJ1-2; V: TRBV6-5; size: few; length: 13; D: .; DNA: TGTGCCAGCAGTACTCAGGAGATGTATGGCTACACCTTC; CDR3: CASSTQEMYGYTF
J: TRBJ1-5; V: TRBV12-3/TRBV12-4; size: many; length: 13; D: .; DNA: TGTGCCAGCAGTCGACAGAAAAATCAGCCCCAGCATTTT; CDR3: CASSRQKNQPQHF
J: TRBJ1-6; V: TRBV7-2; size: many; length: 17; D: .; DNA: TGTGCCAGCAGCTTAGTGGGGGAGAGCTCCTATAATTCACCCCTCCACTTT; CDR3: CASSLVGESSYNSPLHF
J: TRBJ1-1; V: TRBV6-5; size: many; length: 13; D: .; DNA: TGTGCCAGCGGGGGGTTGGCTTCGACTGAAGCTTTCTTT; CDR3: CASGGLASTEAFF
J: TRBJ2-7; V: TRBV2; size: .; length: 14; D: .; DNA: TGTGCCAGCAGTGATTTGGGGGGCGGGTACGAGCAGTACTTC; CDR3: CASSDLGGGYEQYF
J: TRBJ1-5; V: TRBV20-1; size: many; length: 16; D: TRBD1; DNA: TGCAGTGCTAGCAGGGGGTCCTCCTCTAAAGATCAGCCCCAGCATTTT; CDR3: CSASRGSSSKDQPQHF
J: TRBJ1-2; V: TRBV29-1; size: many; length: 14; D: TRBD1; DNA: TGCAGCGTTGAAGGGGGGACAGCGAGATATGGCTACACCTTC; CDR3: CSVEGGTARYGYTF
J: TRBJ1-5; V: TRBV19; size: few; length: 15; D: .; DNA: TGTGCCAGTAGCCTAGTTGACATTAGGAATCAGCCCCAGCATTTT; CDR3: CASSLVDIRNQPQHF
J: TRBJ2-1; V: TRBV9; size: .; length: 13; D: .; DNA: TGTGCCAGCAGCGGGACTATTCCCCATGAGCAGTTCTTC; CDR3: CASSGTIPHEQFF
J: TRBJ2-7; V: TRBV6-2/TRBV6-3; size: many; length: 15; D: .; DNA: TGTGCCAGCAGTTACCAGTATGCGGAGGCGGACGAGCAGTACTTC; CDR3: CASSYQYAEADEQYF
J: TRBJ1-1; V: TRBV28; size: once; length: 14; D: .; DNA: TGTGCCAGCATAGAGCCCTCTGCGAACACTGAAGCTTTCTTT; CDR3: CASIEPSANTEAFF
J: TRBJ1-1; V: TRBV6-4; size: .; length: 15; D: .; DNA: TGTGCCAGCAGTGACATCATCAGGGAACAAGGGAGAGCTTTCTTT; CDR3: CASSDIIREQGRAFF
J: TRBJ1-1; V: TRBV6-5; size: many; length: 15; D: TRBD1; DNA: TGTGCCAGCAGTTTAGGACCAGGGGGCGGCACTGAAGCTTTCTTT; CDR3: CASSLGPGGGTEAFF
J: TRBJ2-5; V: TRBV28; size: few; length: 15; D: TRBD2; DNA: TGTGCCAGCAGTTTATCCTCCGGGAGGGCCGGGACCCAGTACTTC; CDR3: CASSLSSGRAGTQYF
J: TRBJ1-2; V: TRBV28; size: many; length: 11; D: TRBD1; DNA: TGTGCCAGCAGTTCGGACAGGAGCTACACCTTC; CDR3: CASSSDRSYTF
J: TRBJ2-6; V: TRBV12-3/TRBV12-4; size: many; length: 17; D: .; DNA: TGTACCAGCAGTTTCGATCCGGGGACCTCTGGGGCCAACGTCCTGACTTTC; CDR3: CTSSFDPGTSGANVLTF
J: TRBJ1-1; V: TRBV12-3/TRBV12-4; size: many; length: 14; D: .; DNA: TGTGCCAGCAGTTTAGGGACGGAGAACACTGAAGCTTTCTTT; CDR3: CASSLGTENTEAFF
J: TRBJ1-2; V: TRBV20-1; size: many; length: 12; D: TRBD1; DNA: TGCAGTGCCTTGGACAGGAGGGATGGCTACACCTTC; CDR3: CSALDRRDGYTF
J: TRBJ2-2; V: TRBV6-1; size: many; length: 15; D: .; DNA: TGTGCCAGCAGGCTCCAGGGTGCGAACACCGGGGAGCTGTTTTTT; CDR3: CASRLQGANTGELFF
J: TRBJ2-7; V: TRBV3-1; size: .; length: 12; D: .; DNA: TGTGCCAGCAGCCAATCGGTCTACGAGCAGTACTTC; CDR3: CASSQSVYEQYF
J: TRBJ2-2; V: TRBV7-2; size: many; length: 14; D: .; DNA: TGTGCCAGCAGCTTAATTCCAGGGGCCGGGGAGCTGTTTTTT; CDR3: CASSLIPGAGELFF
J: TRBJ1-1; V: TRBV5-1; size: .; length: 14; D: .; DNA: TGTGCCAGCTCCCTCGGGGGGCCGGACACTGAAGCTTTCTTT; CDR3: CASSLGGPDTEAFF
J: TRBJ1-1; V: TRBV18; size: many; length: 13; D: .; DNA: TGTGCCAGCTCACCACGAGACGGGGGCGTTGCTTTCTTT; CDR3: CASSPRDGGVAFF
J: TRBJ1-2; V: TRBV5-1; size: few; length: 17; D: .; DNA: TGCGCCAGCAGCTCCCTCCCAGACATCGGACCTAACTATGGCTACACCTTC; CDR3: CASSSLPDIGPNYGYTF
J: TRBJ1-2; V: TRBV2; size: .; length: 15; D: .; DNA: TGTACCAGCAGGGTCCAGGGAAATAAGGACTATGGCTACACCTTC; CDR3: CTSRVQGNKDYGYTF
J: TRBJ2-2; V: TRBV30; size: .; length: 14; D: .; DNA: TGTGCCTGCAGCCCCGCTAACTATCCCGGGGAGCTGTTTTTT; CDR3: CACSPANYPGELFF
J: TRBJ2-2; V: TRBV6-4; size: many; length: 14; D: TRBD2; DNA: TGTGCCAGCAGTACTAGCGGGGTCACCGGGGAGCTGTTTTTT; CDR3: CASSTSGVTGELFF
J: TRBJ1-1; V: TRBV9; size: many; length: 14; D: .; DNA: TGTGCCAGCAGCGTCGAGCAGGGGAGCACTGAAGCTTTCTTT; CDR3: CASSVEQGSTEAFF
J: TRBJ1-2; V: TRBV29-1; size: few; length: 14; D: .; DNA: TGCAGCGTTGTCCCCCCGGGTCCAAACTATGGCTACACCTTC; CDR3: CSVVPPGPNYGYTF
J: TRBJ1-1; V: TRBV19; size: many; length: 13; D: .; DNA: TGTGCCAGTAGAGACTCCTGGACCACTGAAGCTTTCTTT; CDR3: CASRDSWTTEAFF
J: TRBJ2-5; V: TRBV30; size: few; length: 13; D: .; DNA: TGTGCCTGGAGTGTCGGGCGGCGGGAGACCCAGTACTTC; CDR3: CAWSVGRRETQYF
J: TRBJ1-5; V: TRBV6-1; size: many; length: 13; D: .; DNA: TGTGCCAGCAGTGAATCTGACAGGCAGCCCCAGCATTTT; CDR3: CASSESDRQPQHF
J: TRBJ1-2; V: TRBV4-1; size: .; length: 15; D: TRBD1; DNA: TGCGCCAGCAGCTCTCGACAGGGGCATAACTATGGCTACACCTTC; CDR3: CASSSRQGHNYGYTF
J: TRBJ1-5; V: TRBV12-3/TRBV12-4; size: .; length: 15; D: .; DNA: TGTGCCAGCAGCTCGCGTGGGGATGGCAATCAGCCCCAGCATTTT; CDR3: CASSSRGDGNQPQHF
J: TRBJ1-5; V: TRBV20-1; size: many; length: 14; D: .; DNA: TGCAGTGCTAGCCGGACATCTGGCAATCAGCCCCAGCATTTT; CDR3: CSASRTSGNQPQHF
J: TRBJ1-5; V: TRBV4-1; size: many; length: 14; D: .; DNA: TGCGCCAGCAGCCAAACAGGGCTCAATCAGCCCCAGCATTTT; CDR3: CASSQTGLNQPQHF
J: TRBJ1-2; V: TRBV2; size: .; length: 15; D: .; DNA: TGTGCCAGCAGTGAAGCCTCCGGGACAAATGTAGGCTACACCTTC; CDR3: CASSEASGTNVGYTF